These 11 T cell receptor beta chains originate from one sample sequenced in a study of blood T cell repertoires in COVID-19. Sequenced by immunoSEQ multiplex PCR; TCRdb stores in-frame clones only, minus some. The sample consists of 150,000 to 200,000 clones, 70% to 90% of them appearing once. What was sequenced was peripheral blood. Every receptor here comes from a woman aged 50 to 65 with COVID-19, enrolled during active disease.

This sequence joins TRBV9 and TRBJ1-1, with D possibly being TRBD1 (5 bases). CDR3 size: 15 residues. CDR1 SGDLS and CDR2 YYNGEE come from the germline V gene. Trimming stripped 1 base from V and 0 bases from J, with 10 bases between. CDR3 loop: CASSVQGTMNTEAFF. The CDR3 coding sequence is TGTGCCAGCAGCGTACAGGGCACCATGAACACTGAAGCTTTCTTT.

Here the CDR3 reads CASSFQDSQPQHF. The CDR3 DNA is TGTGCCAGCAGCTTCCAGGACAGTCAGCCCCAGCATTTT. This chain uses TRBV7-9 with TRBJ1-5; possible D gene TRBD1, 6 bases. V was clipped by 3 bases and J by 6 bases, with 9 bases between them. Germline CDR1 reads SEHNR; CDR2 reads FQNEAQ (reference sequence). The CDR3 is 13 amino acids.

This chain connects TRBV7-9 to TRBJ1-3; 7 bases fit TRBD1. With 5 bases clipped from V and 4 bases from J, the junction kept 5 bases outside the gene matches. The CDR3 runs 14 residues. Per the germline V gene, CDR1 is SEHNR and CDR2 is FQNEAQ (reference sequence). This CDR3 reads CASSLTGAGNTIYF. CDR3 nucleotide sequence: TGTGCCAGCAGCCTCACAGGGGCCGGAAACACCATATATTTT.

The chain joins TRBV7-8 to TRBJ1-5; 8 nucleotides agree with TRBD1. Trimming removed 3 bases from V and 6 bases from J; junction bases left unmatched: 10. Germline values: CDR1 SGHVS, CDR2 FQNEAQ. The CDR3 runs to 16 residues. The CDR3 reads CASSFSGQGGGQPQHF. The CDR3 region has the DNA TGTGCCAGCAGCTTTTCCGGACAGGGAGGAGGTCAGCCCCAGCATTTT. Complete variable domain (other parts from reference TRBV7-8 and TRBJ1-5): GAGVSQSPRYKVAKRGQDVALRCDPISGHVSLFWYQQALGQGPEFLTYFQNEAQLDKSGLPSDRFFAERPEGSVSTLKIQRTQQEDSAVYLCASSFSGQGGGQPQHFGDGTRLSIL.

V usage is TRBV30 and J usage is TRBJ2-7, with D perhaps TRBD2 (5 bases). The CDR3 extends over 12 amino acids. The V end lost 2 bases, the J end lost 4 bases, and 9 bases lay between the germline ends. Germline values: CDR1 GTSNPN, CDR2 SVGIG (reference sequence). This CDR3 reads CAWSHEGYEQYF. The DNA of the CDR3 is TGTGCCTGGAGTCACGAGGGATACGAGCAGTACTTC.

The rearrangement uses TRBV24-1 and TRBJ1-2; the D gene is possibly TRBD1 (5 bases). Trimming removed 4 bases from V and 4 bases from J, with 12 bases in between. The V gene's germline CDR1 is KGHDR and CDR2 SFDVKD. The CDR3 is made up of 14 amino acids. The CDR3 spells CATSDSTDLYGYTF. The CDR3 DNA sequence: TGTGCCACCAGTGACTCGACAGACCTCTATGGCTACACCTTC.

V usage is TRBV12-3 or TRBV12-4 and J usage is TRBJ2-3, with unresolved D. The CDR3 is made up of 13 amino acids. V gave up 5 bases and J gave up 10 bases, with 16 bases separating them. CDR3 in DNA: TGTGCCAGCAGTCCTCCCCTAGACCCGTCGCAGTATTTT. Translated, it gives CASSPPLDPSQYF.

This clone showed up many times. CDR3 sequence (DNA): TGCGCCAGCAGCCCCCTAGGGCTAGCGGGGGTCTCTAATGAGCAGTTCTTC. Amino acids: CASSPLGLAGVSNEQFF. J is TRBJ2-1 and V is TRBV4-1; 10 bases align to TRBD2. V shed 4 bases, J shed 7 bases, and the junction held 13 bases outside the gene matches. The CDR3 totals 17 residues. CDR1 and CDR2 (germline): MGHRA, YSYEKL.

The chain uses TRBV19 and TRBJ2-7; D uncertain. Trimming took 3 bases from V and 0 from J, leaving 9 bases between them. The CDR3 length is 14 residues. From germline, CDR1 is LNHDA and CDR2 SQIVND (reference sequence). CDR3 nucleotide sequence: TGTGCCAGTAGTATGAGTTTATCCTCCTACGAGCAGTACTTC. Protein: CASSMSLSSYEQYF.

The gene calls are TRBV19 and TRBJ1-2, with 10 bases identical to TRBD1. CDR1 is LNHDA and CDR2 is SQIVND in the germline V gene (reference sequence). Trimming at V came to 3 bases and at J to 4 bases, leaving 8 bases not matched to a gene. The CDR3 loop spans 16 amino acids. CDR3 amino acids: CASSMSGQGIGYGYTF. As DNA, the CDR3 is TGTGCCAGTAGTATGTCGGGACAGGGGATAGGCTATGGCTACACCTTC.

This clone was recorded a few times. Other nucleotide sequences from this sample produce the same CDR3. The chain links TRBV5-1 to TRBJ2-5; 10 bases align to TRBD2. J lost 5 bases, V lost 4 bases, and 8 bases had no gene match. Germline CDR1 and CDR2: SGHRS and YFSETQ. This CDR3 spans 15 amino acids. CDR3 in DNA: TGCGCCAGCAGCCCGAGCGGGGGGGCCGGGGAGACCCAGTACTTC. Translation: CASSPSGGAGETQYF. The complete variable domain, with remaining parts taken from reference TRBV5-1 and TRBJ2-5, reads KAGVTQTPRYLIKTRGQQVTLSCSPISGHRSVSWYQQTPGQGLQFLFEYFSETQRNKGNFPGRFSGRQFSNSRSEMNVSTLELGDSALYLCASSPSGGAGETQYFGPGTRLLVL.